Listed here are 17 T cell receptor beta chains from one sample, sequenced in a study of OX40 agonist ivuxolimab in advanced cancers. Sequenced by immunoSEQ multiplex PCR; TCRdb stores in-frame clones only, minus some. Of approximately 76,000 clones listed, about 92% are singletons. Here the sequenced sample was CD4+ or CD8+ T cells sorted from blood, taken in a trial of the OX40 agonist ivuxolimab. The receptors come from an adult with an advanced solid tumor such as melanoma, head and neck, liver or kidney cancer.

V and J are TRBV5-4 and TRBJ2-7; 7 nucleotides agree with TRBD1. Germline CDR1 and CDR2: SGHNT and YYREEE (reference sequence). The CDR3 is 15 amino acids. The junction had 5 bases not matched to a gene; V was cut back by 0 bases and J by 2 bases. The CDR3 sequence is CASSLGQGQTYEQYF. Here the CDR3 DNA reads TGTGCCAGCAGCTTGGGACAGGGTCAAACCTACGAGCAGTACTTC.

The chain joins TRBV7-2 to TRBJ2-5; no clear D gene. The CDR3 is 15 residues long. Germline lookup yields CDR1 SGHTA and CDR2 FQGNSA. V lost 1 base and J 5 bases, leaving 14 bases between the germline ends. The CDR3 DNA sequence: TGTGCCAGCAGCTTAGGTGTGGAAGTTTTTGAGACCCAGTACTTC. It codes for CASSLGVEVFETQYF.

V is TRBV9 and J is TRBJ2-1; 7 bases fit TRBD1. In germline, CDR1 is SGDLS, CDR2 YYNGEE. CDR3 size: 15 residues. V shed 4 bases and J 2 bases; nucleotides not matched to a gene: 6. The CDR3 DNA is TGTGCCAGCAGCTTAACAGGGGCGGCCTACAATGAGCAGTTCTTC. The encoded protein is CASSLTGAAYNEQFF.

The V gene is TRBV5-4, the J gene TRBJ2-5; 9 nucleotides align to TRBD1. Germline-derived CDR1 and CDR2 are SGHNT and YYREEE (reference sequence). After removal of 3 bases from V and 4 bases from J, the junction contained 4 bases not matched to a gene. This CDR3 has 14 amino acids. The CDR3 spells CASSWTGAGETQYF. The CDR3 DNA is TGTGCCAGCAGCTGGACAGGGGCTGGAGAGACCCAGTACTTC.

The J gene is TRBJ1-3, the V gene TRBV7-8; D is perhaps TRBD1 (6 bases). V was clipped by 5 bases and J by 3 bases, with 11 bases between them. Germline V gene sequence: CDR1 SGHVS, CDR2 FQNEAQ. The CDR3 sequence is 14 residues long. The DNA of the CDR3 is TGTGCCAGCAGCCCGGACAGATTTGGAAACACCATATATTTT. Translation gives CASSPDRFGNTIYF.

The V and J genes are TRBV11-2 and TRBJ2-7; no clear D gene. Between the trimmed V and J ends, which lost 1 base and 2 bases, there was a span of 6 bases. This CDR3 is built from 13 residues. Germline-derived CDR1 and CDR2 are SGHAT and FQNNGV. The CDR3 region is CASSLAPPYEQYF. DNA of the CDR3: TGTGCCAGCAGCTTAGCTCCCCCCTACGAGCAGTACTTC.

This sequence joins TRBV7-9 and TRBJ1-1, with D perhaps TRBD1 (6 bases). The germline V gene encodes CDR1 SEHNR and CDR2 FQNEAQ (reference sequence). The CDR3 covers 15 residues. V was pared by 5 bases and J by 3 bases, with 16 bases between. The CDR3 sequence: CASSPPLGGHTEAFF. CDR3 sequence (DNA): TGTGCCAGCAGCCCACCCTTGGGGGGCCACACTGAAGCTTTCTTT.

The V gene is TRBV10-3, the J gene TRBJ1-1, with D uncertain. This CDR3 has 12 amino acids. Trimming removed 8 bases at V and 1 base at J, with 8 bases between. Germline CDR1 is ENHRY and CDR2 is SYGVKD. The CDR3: CAILGPNTEAFF. The DNA for the CDR3 is TGTGCCATCCTTGGCCCGAACACTGAAGCTTTCTTT.

The gene calls are TRBV19 and TRBJ2-1, with 12 bases that match TRBD2. Germline V CDR1 and CDR2: LNHDA, SQIVND (reference sequence). V trimming: 7 bases; J trimming: 8 bases; junction bases outside the gene matches: 3. This CDR3 is 13 amino acids long. CDR3 nucleotides: TGTGCCAGTAACCTAGCGGGGGGGCATGAGCAGTTCTTC. Encoded protein: CASNLAGGHEQFF.

CDR3 region: CASSDSGAPGANVLTF. The CDR3 DNA is TGTGCCAGTAGTGATTCTGGGGCCCCTGGGGCCAACGTCCTGACTTTC. The rearrangement links TRBV19 to TRBJ2-6, with D maybe TRBD1 (5 bases). The germline CDR1 and CDR2 sequences are LNHDA and SQIVND (reference sequence). The CDR3 covers 16 residues. V shed 5 bases and J shed 2 bases, with 13 bases lying between them.

DNA of the CDR3: TGTGCCAGCAGTCAGGGGAACACTGAAGCTTTCTTT. Its protein product is CASSQGNTEAFF. The chain carries TRBV27 and TRBJ1-1, with a tentative D call TRBD1 (5 bases). Trimming took off 5 bases at V and 1 base at J, with 5 bases between the two ends. CDR1 is MNHEY and CDR2 is SMNVEV in the germline V gene (reference sequence). The CDR3 consists of 12 residues.

This rearrangement joins TRBV2 to TRBJ2-2; 9 nucleotides match TRBD1. The germline gives CDR1 SNHLY, CDR2 FYNNEI. CDR3 length equals 19 residues. V was pared by 0 bases and J by 4 bases, with 12 bases of the junction left unmatched. The CDR3 nucleotides read TGTGCCAGCAGTGAAGCCCCGGGACAGGGTGTAGTATCCACCGGGGAGCTGTTTTTT. Its protein product is CASSEAPGQGVVSTGELFF.

V and J are TRBV6-1 and TRBJ1-6, with 8 nucleotides matching TRBD1. Trimming took 6 bases from V and 4 from J; bases not matched to a gene: 2. This CDR3 has 14 amino acids. Germline V lookup: CDR1 MNHNS, CDR2 SASEGT. DNA for the CDR3: TGTGCCAGCAGGACAGGGGAATATAATTCACCCCTCCACTTT. It translates to CASRTGEYNSPLHF.

Here the CDR3 reads CASSDTSGGTDTQYF. The CDR3 coding sequence is TGTGCCAGCAGTGACACTAGCGGGGGCACAGATACGCAGTATTTT. V is TRBV6-4 and J is TRBJ2-3; 10 bases map to TRBD2. The CDR3 has 15 amino acids. J lost 1 base, V lost 2 bases, and 0 bases had no gene match. Germline V gives CDR1 MRHNA, CDR2 SNTAGT.

The chain combines TRBV6-5 with TRBJ2-5; TRBD1 matches at 10 bases. Losses at the gene ends were 8 bases for V and 5 bases for J; bases not matched to a gene: 8. The germline CDR1 and CDR2 sequences are MNHEY and SVGAGI. The CDR3 consists of 14 residues. CDR3: CASGSDRGLETQYF. The CDR3 DNA reads TGTGCCAGCGGGTCCGACAGGGGGCTCGAGACCCAGTACTTC.

The rearrangement links TRBV6-1 to TRBJ1-3; tentative D call: TRBD1 (6 bases). Per germline, CDR1 MNHNS and CDR2 SASEGT. This CDR3 region has 16 residues. V lost 0 bases to trimming and J lost 5 bases, with 14 bases between them. The CDR3 DNA is TGTGCCAGCAGTGAAGCGCCACAGGGATCTAGAAACACCATATATTTT. It codes for CASSEAPQGSRNTIYF.

The chain recombines TRBV6-5 with TRBJ2-7, with 8 bases aligning to TRBD1. Germline V gene lookup returns CDR1 MNHEY and CDR2 SVGAGI. Trimming at V came to 2 bases and at J to 3 bases, leaving 3 bases not matched to a gene. The CDR3 is 14 residues long. CDR3 nucleotides: TGTGCCAGCAGTTACGGACAGGGACACTACGAGCAGTACTTC. This translates into CASSYGQGHYEQYF.